The following is a T cell receptor beta chain sequence with its context. CDR1 is MNHEY, CDR2 SVGAGI, per germline. The length of the CDR3 is 16 residues. After removal of 4 bases from V and 5 bases from J, the junction contained 5 bases not matched to a gene. The record originates from a study of blood T cell repertoires in COVID-19. Recruitment covered 25 or so US areas and drew participants whose ages spanned roughly 18 to 100 years. The table came from immunoSEQ multiplex PCR; TCRdb's copy has only in-frame clones and leaves some out. The sample includes 200,000 to 250,000 clones, approximately 84% of them seen just once.

The sequenced sample was PBMCs or T cells enriched from blood (not recorded which). The chain is built from TRBV6-5 and TRBJ2-5, with 15 bases that match TRBD2. The TCR comes from a man in his sixties who had recovered from COVID-19. This CDR3 is CASSSGLAGGWETQYF. The CDR3 DNA sequence: TGTGCCAGCAGTTCGGGACTAGCGGGGGGTTGGGAGACCCAGTACTTC.